These 32 T cell receptor beta chains were all obtained from the same sample, sequenced in a study of blood T cell repertoires in COVID-19. Assay: immunoSEQ multiplex PCR; the TCRdb copy retains only in-frame clones and omits some. The sample carries 200,000 to 250,000 clones, more than 75% recorded once. Sample: PBMCs or T cells enriched from blood (not recorded which). Every receptor here comes from a middle-aged woman with acute COVID-19.

The gene calls are TRBV18 and TRBJ2-6, with D possibly TRBD1 on 5 matching bases. V was trimmed by 7 bases and J by 0 bases, leaving 19 bases between them. The CDR3 contains 18 residues. Germline V gene lookup returns CDR1 KGHSH and CDR2 LQKENI. CDR3: CASYHTRDRNSGANVLTF. Written as DNA, the CDR3 is TGTGCCAGCTACCACACCCGTGACAGAAACTCTGGGGCCAACGTCCTGACTTTC.

In its sample, this clone was seen once. The CDR3 region is CAISDPMGGRDSYEQYF. DNA for the CDR3: TGTGCCATCAGTGACCCTATGGGGGGACGGGACTCCTACGAGCAGTACTTC. The V call is TRBV10-3, the J call TRBJ2-7, with a weak D call TRBD2 (6 bases). V was clipped by 3 bases and J by 0 bases, with 18 bases between them. The CDR3 loop spans 17 amino acids. Germline V gene lookup returns CDR1 ENHRY and CDR2 SYGVKD.

The gene calls are TRBV6-1 and TRBJ1-1; D might be TRBD1 (6 bases). The germline V gene encodes CDR1 MNHNS and CDR2 SASEGT. V lost 5 bases and J 5 bases, leaving 15 bases between the germline ends. The CDR3 contains 14 residues. The DNA of the CDR3 is TGTGCCAGCAGTTATCAGGGAGGGGGAACTGAAGCTTTCTTT. It is translated as CASSYQGGGTEAFF.

The chain recombines TRBV4-2 with TRBJ2-5; TRBD2 matches at 8 bases. With V trimmed by 1 base and J by 1 base, 8 bases remained unmatched. CDR3 length: 17 amino acids. Germline V lookup: CDR1 LGHNA, CDR2 YNFKEQ. CDR3 nucleotides: TGTGCCAGCAGCCAAGGTGGGACTAGAGGGGGCCAAGAGACCCAGTACTTC. Translation gives CASSQGGTRGGQETQYF.

The chain has TRBV11-3 and TRBJ2-1, with D possibly matching TRBD1 (6 bases). CDR3 length: 13 residues. Germline V lookup: CDR1 SGHNT, CDR2 YENEEA. Trimming shortened V by 5 bases and J by 10 bases, and 15 bases separated the two germline ends. CDR3 sequence: CASSPAMDREQFF. The CDR3 DNA sequence: TGTGCCAGCAGCCCGGCTATGGACAGAGAGCAGTTCTTC.

The rearrangement uses TRBV28 and TRBJ1-4, with D maybe TRBD1 (6 bases). V shed 11 bases and J shed 8 bases, with 21 bases lying between them. The germline gives CDR1 MDHEN, CDR2 SYDVKM. The CDR3 totals 14 residues. This chain's CDR3 is CAHSHGGGGEKLFF. CDR3 coding DNA: TGTGCCCATAGTCATGGGGGGGGCGGGGAAAAACTGTTTTTT.

J is TRBJ1-2 and V is TRBV20-1; TRBD1 matches 8 bases. Germline-derived CDR1 and CDR2 are DFQATT and SNEGSKA (reference sequence). The length of the CDR3 is 14 residues. V lost 3 bases to trimming and J lost 2 bases; unmatched junction nucleotides: 5. The CDR3 DNA sequence: TGCAGTGCTAGTGTGGGACAGGAAAACTATGGCTACACCTTC. This codes for CSASVGQENYGYTF.

The CDR3: CASGTGGDTEAFF. The CDR3 nucleotides are TGTGCCAGTGGGACAGGGGGGGACACTGAAGCTTTCTTT. The chain carries TRBV28 and TRBJ1-1; 11 bases agree with TRBD1. J was trimmed by 3 bases and V by 9 bases; bases with no gene match: 3. Germline CDR1 reads MDHEN; CDR2 reads SYDVKM. The CDR3 contains 13 residues. Drawing the rest from reference TRBV28 and TRBJ1-1, the complete variable domain is DVKVTQSSRYLVKRTGEKVFLECVQDMDHENMFWYRQDPGLGLRLIYFSYDVKMKEKGDIPEGYSVSREKKERFSLILESASTNQTSMYLCASGTGGDTEAFFGQGTRLTVV.

The gene calls are TRBV7-9 and TRBJ1-5; 8 bases map to TRBD1. V trimming: 5 bases; J trimming: 9 bases; junction bases outside the gene matches: 12. Germline lookup yields CDR1 SEHNR and CDR2 FQNEAQ (reference sequence). This CDR3 contains 15 residues. The CDR3 bases are TGTGCCAGCAGCCCCGGGACAGGCCCCAATTTGCCCCAGCATTTT. Encoded protein: CASSPGTGPNLPQHF. Combining the CDR3 with reference TRBV7-9 and TRBJ1-5 gives the whole variable domain DTGVSQNPRHKITKRGQNVTFRCDPISEHNRLYWYRQTLGQGPEFLTYFQNEAQLEKSRLLSDRFSAERPKGSFSTLEIQRTEQGDSAMYLCASSPGTGPNLPQHFGDGTRLSIL.

The chain couples TRBV5-4 to TRBJ2-3, with 11 bases identical to TRBD1. The germline CDR1 and CDR2 sequences are SGHNT and YYREEE (reference sequence). V lost 6 bases and J lost 4; bases outside the gene matches: 10. The CDR3 extends over 16 amino acids. CDR3 residues: CASNKPGQGVSDTQYF. CDR3 bases: TGTGCCAGCAACAAACCGGGACAGGGGGTTTCAGATACGCAGTATTTT.

The CDR3 spells CASSETGDVNTGELFF. Here the CDR3 DNA reads TGCGCCAGCAGCGAAACAGGAGACGTTAACACCGGGGAGCTGTTTTTT. The chain links TRBV5-1 to TRBJ2-2; D is perhaps TRBD1 (5 bases). Germline lookup yields CDR1 SGHRS and CDR2 YFSETQ. CDR3 length: 16 residues. The V end was cut by 4 bases, the J end by 2 bases, with 15 bases between. Full variable domain (remainder filled in from reference TRBV5-1 and TRBJ2-2): KAGVTQTPRYLIKTRGQQVTLSCSPISGHRSVSWYQQTPGQGLQFLFEYFSETQRNKGNFPGRFSGRQFSNSRSEMNVSTLELGDSALYLCASSETGDVNTGELFFGEGSRLTVL.

The V call is TRBV2, the J call TRBJ1-2, with TRBD1 matching over 8 bases. The CDR3 contains 15 residues. Germline V CDR1 and CDR2: SNHLY, FYNNEI. The junction had 5 bases not matched to a gene; V was cut back by 1 base and J by 4 bases. The CDR3 nucleotides are TGTGCCAGCAGTGAAGGAAACAGGGGGGCCTATGGCTACACCTTC. It translates to CASSEGNRGAYGYTF.

This sequence joins TRBV27 and TRBJ1-6; the D is unclear. The V end was cut by 6 bases, the J end by 0 bases, with 15 bases between. The CDR3 has 17 residues. Germline CDR1 reads MNHEY; CDR2 reads SMNVEV (reference sequence). This CDR3 reads CASSRDTLSSYNSPLHF. The CDR3, as DNA: TGTGCCAGCAGCAGAGACACGTTGAGCTCCTATAATTCACCCCTCCACTTT.

This clone was counted only a few times. The V and J genes are TRBV4-1 and TRBJ2-7, with TRBD2 matching over 10 bases. This CDR3 comprises 19 residues. Trimming took 0 bases from V and 3 from J; bases not matched to a gene: 14. CDR1 is MGHRA and CDR2 is YSYEKL in the germline V gene. CDR3: CASSQEGSSGSISLYEQYF. DNA of the CDR3: TGCGCCAGCAGCCAAGAAGGGTCTAGCGGGAGTATTTCCCTCTACGAGCAGTACTTC.

The chain carries TRBV3-1 (or the pseudogene TRBV3-2) and TRBJ2-3, with D tentatively TRBD1 (8 bases). In germline, CDR1 is LGHDT, CDR2 YNNKEL (reference sequence). With 5 bases removed from V and 6 bases from J, the gap between germline ends came to 15 bases. The CDR3 consists of 14 residues. The CDR3 loop is CASSSTGEGDTQYF. DNA of the CDR3: TGTGCCAGCAGCTCGACAGGGGAGGGGGATACGCAGTATTTT.

The chain employs TRBV7-6 and TRBJ2-5, with TRBD1 matching 7 bases. CDR1 is SGHVS and CDR2 is FNYEAQ in the germline V gene. CDR3 size: 20 residues. J was trimmed by 5 bases and V by 11 bases; bases with no gene match: 32. The CDR3 nucleotides read TGTGCCGGGACCATGGGGGTAAACAGGGGAAGGAGCGATGAGGGGGAGACCCAGTACTTC. Translated, it gives CAGTMGVNRGRSDEGETQYF.

This clone was picked up one time. The chain has TRBV28 and TRBJ1-2; 7 nucleotides match TRBD1. Losses at the gene ends were 6 bases for V and 3 bases for J; bases not matched to a gene: 7. The germline CDR1 and CDR2 sequences are MDHEN and SYDVKM. This CDR3 is built from 14 residues. CDR3 loop: CASSRTGWDYGYTF. The CDR3 nucleotides read TGTGCCAGCAGCCGGACAGGTTGGGACTATGGCTACACCTTC.

This chain joins TRBV18 and TRBJ1-1; the D gene is possibly TRBD1 (6 bases). The CDR3 spans 16 residues. Germline CDR1 and CDR2: KGHSH and LQKENI. Trimming removed 2 bases at V and 4 bases at J, with 17 bases between. The CDR3 sequence: CASSPWEGGLGTEAFF. The CDR3 DNA reads as TGTGCCAGCTCACCATGGGAGGGGGGACTTGGCACTGAAGCTTTCTTT.

The J gene is TRBJ1-1, the V gene TRBV4-1; the D is unclear. The CDR3 runs to 16 residues. From germline, CDR1 is MGHRA and CDR2 YSYEKL. Trimming stripped 0 bases from V and 0 bases from J, with 11 bases between. In DNA form, the CDR3 reads TGCGCCAGCAGCCAAGACCCCGAGCTCCTGAACACTGAAGCTTTCTTT. This sequence encodes CASSQDPELLNTEAFF.

This clone was seen once. J is TRBJ1-1 and V is TRBV10-2; TRBD1 agrees at 7 bases. V shed 1 base and J 1 base; nucleotides not matched to a gene: 9. Germline CDR1 and CDR2: WSHSY and SAAADI. The CDR3 is 17 amino acids. Here the CDR3 reads CASSEFHRTGRNTEAFF. Written as DNA, the CDR3 is TGCGCCAGCAGTGAGTTTCACCGGACAGGCAGGAACACTGAAGCTTTCTTT.

This chain connects TRBV14 to TRBJ2-1, with 8 positions matching TRBD1. CDR1 and CDR2 from the germline V gene are SGHDN and FVKESK. The trim removed 2 bases at V and 4 bases at J, leaving 10 bases unmatched. The CDR3 loop spans 17 amino acids. The DNA for the CDR3 is TGTGCCAGCAGCCAACTTAGACAGGGGCACCTTTACAATGAGCAGTTCTTC. Protein sequence: CASSQLRQGHLYNEQFF.

This clone was seen once. The chain links TRBV28 to TRBJ2-7; a possible D gene is TRBD2 (6 bases). Germline CDR1 is MDHEN and CDR2 is SYDVKM. V lost 5 bases to trimming and J lost 4 bases, with 15 bases between them. The CDR3 loop spans 14 amino acids. The CDR3 sequence: CASSARLALYEQYF. In DNA form, the CDR3 reads TGTGCCAGCAGTGCGAGGCTAGCGCTATACGAGCAGTACTTC.

This clone was seen only once. The genes are TRBV27 and TRBJ2-5, with D possibly matching TRBD1 (6 bases). Trimming left V 3 bases short and J 4 bases short, with 15 bases between. This CDR3 has 15 residues. Germline V gene lookup returns CDR1 MNHEY and CDR2 SMNVEV (reference sequence). The CDR3 region is CASSFGQGIGETQYF. CDR3 DNA sequence: TGTGCCAGCAGTTTCGGTCAGGGGATAGGAGAGACCCAGTACTTC.

The chain combines TRBV19 with TRBJ2-2, with D possibly matching TRBD1 (6 bases). The germline CDR1 and CDR2 sequences are LNHDA and SQIVND (reference sequence). The CDR3 is made up of 16 amino acids. V lost 6 bases to trimming and J lost 5 bases, with 19 bases between them. The CDR3 bases are TGTGCCAGTAGCACGCCCACAGGGTTTTCAACCGGGGAGCTGTTTTTT. It translates to CASSTPTGFSTGELFF.

The gene calls are TRBV27 and TRBJ2-7; D is ambiguous. V lost 5 bases and J lost 5, with 7 bases in between. The CDR3 sequence is 11 residues long. The germline V gene has CDR1 MNHEY and CDR2 SMNVEV (reference sequence). The CDR3 protein is CASSRENEQYF. CDR3 nucleotides: TGTGCCAGCAGTCGAGAGAACGAGCAGTACTTC.

This clone was detected many times. V is TRBV9 and J is TRBJ2-6; D remains ambiguous. With 4 bases removed from V and 0 bases from J, the gap between germline ends came to 14 bases. Germline-derived CDR1 and CDR2 are SGDLS and YYNGEE. The CDR3 consists of 17 residues. This CDR3 is CASSSQRSLSGANVLTF. In DNA form, the CDR3 reads TGTGCCAGCAGCTCCCAGAGGTCACTCTCTGGGGCCAACGTCCTGACTTTC.

V gene TRBV6-5 combines with J gene TRBJ1-1; 9 bases align to TRBD1. Trimming at V came to 6 bases and at J to 10 bases, leaving 6 bases not matched to a gene. CDR1 is MNHEY, CDR2 SVGAGI, per germline. This CDR3 is 12 amino acids long. CDR3 residues: CASRRTGELAFF. CDR3 nucleotide sequence: TGTGCCAGCAGGCGGACAGGGGAATTAGCTTTCTTT.

The rearrangement uses TRBV27 and TRBJ1-6; 11 bases are a match to TRBD1. Germline V gives CDR1 MNHEY, CDR2 SMNVEV (reference sequence). V was pared by 9 bases and J by 10 bases, with 11 bases of the junction left unmatched. The CDR3 runs to 15 residues. CDR3 bases: TGTGCCAGTCGTACAGCGGGACAGGGGGAATCACCCCTCCACTTT. This sequence encodes CASRTAGQGESPLHF.

Relative to its sample, this clone is medium-sized. CDR3 bases: TGTGCCAGCGGGACAGCCGATAGCAATCAGCCCCAGCATTTT. Its translation: CASGTADSNQPQHF. The chain combines TRBV10-3 with TRBJ1-5; TRBD1 matches at 7 bases. The CDR3 length is 14 residues. CDR1 ENHRY and CDR2 SYGVKD come from the germline V gene. Unmatched junction bases numbered 6, after V lost 10 bases and J lost 0 bases.

A few counts support this clone. In DNA, the CDR3 is TGTGCCAGTAGTCCCGGGACAGTGAGGGCTGAAGCTTTCTTT. As protein: CASSPGTVRAEAFF. This sequence joins TRBV19 and TRBJ1-1; 7 bases agree with TRBD1. The CDR3 extends over 14 amino acids. Germline-derived CDR1 and CDR2 are LNHDA and SQIVND (reference sequence). Trimming removed 5 bases from V and 6 bases from J; junction bases left unmatched: 9.

The chain combines TRBV29-1 with TRBJ1-2; TRBD1 is a possible D gene (6 bases). V gave up 7 bases and J gave up 6 bases, with 12 bases separating them. In germline, CDR1 is SQVTM, CDR2 ANQGSEA. The CDR3 is 11 residues long. Here the CDR3 reads CSGEGGDGYTF. In nucleotides, the CDR3 is TGCAGCGGGGAAGGGGGGGATGGCTACACCTTC.

The genes are TRBV27 and TRBJ2-1; 9 nucleotides match TRBD1. V shed 6 bases, J shed 9 bases, and the junction held 9 bases outside the gene matches. The germline V gene encodes CDR1 MNHEY and CDR2 SMNVEV (reference sequence). The CDR3 runs to 14 residues. CDR3 sequence reads: CASSSTQGAGEQFF. The CDR3 nucleotides are TGTGCCAGCAGCTCTACACAGGGGGCTGGTGAGCAGTTCTTC.